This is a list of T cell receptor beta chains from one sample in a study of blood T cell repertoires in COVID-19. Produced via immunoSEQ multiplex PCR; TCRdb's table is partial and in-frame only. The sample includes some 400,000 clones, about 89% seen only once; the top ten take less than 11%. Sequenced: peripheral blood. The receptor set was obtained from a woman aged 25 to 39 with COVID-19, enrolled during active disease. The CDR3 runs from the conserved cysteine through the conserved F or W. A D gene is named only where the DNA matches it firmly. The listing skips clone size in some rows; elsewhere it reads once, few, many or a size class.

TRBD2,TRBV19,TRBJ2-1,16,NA,CASSPSGRSSYNEQFF,TGTGCCAGTAGTCCTAGCGGGAGGTCTTCCTACAATGAGCAGTTCTTC
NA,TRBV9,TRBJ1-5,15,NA,CASSHRGGLNQPQHF,TGTGCCAGCTCTCACCGGGGGGGGTTGAATCAGCCCCAGCATTTT
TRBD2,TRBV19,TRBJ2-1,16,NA,CASSLVASGLYNEQFF,TGTGCCAGTAGCTTGGTGGCTAGCGGACTTTACAATGAGCAGTTCTTC
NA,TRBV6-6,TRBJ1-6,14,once,CASSYSGPDSPLHF,TGTGCCAGCAGTTACTCGGGCCCCGATTCACCCCTCCACTTT
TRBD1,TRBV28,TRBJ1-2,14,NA,CASRSGGAGYGYTF,TGTGCCAGCAGATCAGGGGGCGCGGGGTATGGCTACACCTTC
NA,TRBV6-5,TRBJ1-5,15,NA,CASSYSGSLAQPQHF,TGTGCCAGCAGTTACTCGGGCAGCCTTGCCCAGCCCCAGCATTTT
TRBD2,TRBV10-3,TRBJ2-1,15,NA,CAISARTSGPNEQFF,TGTGCCATCAGTGCAAGGACTAGCGGGCCAAATGAGCAGTTCTTC
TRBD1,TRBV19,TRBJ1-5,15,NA,CASNKGQGRDQPQHF,TGTGCCAGTAACAAGGGACAGGGAAGAGATCAGCCCCAGCATTTT
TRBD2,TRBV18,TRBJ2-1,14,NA,CASSTSGRGNEQFF,TGTGCCAGCTCTACCAGCGGGAGAGGCAATGAGCAGTTCTTC
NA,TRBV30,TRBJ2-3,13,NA,CAWAPGFPDTQYF,TGTGCCTGGGCTCCGGGGTTCCCAGATACGCAGTATTTT
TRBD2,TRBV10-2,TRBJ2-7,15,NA,CATEPIAGGSYEQYF,TGCGCCACGGAACCCATAGCGGGAGGCTCGTACGAGCAGTACTTC
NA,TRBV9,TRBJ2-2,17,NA,CASSVAPETVNTGELFF,TGTGCCAGCAGCGTAGCCCCCGAGACAGTAAACACCGGGGAGCTGTTTTTT
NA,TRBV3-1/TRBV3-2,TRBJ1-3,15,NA,CASSLLGDSGNTIYF,TGTGCCAGCAGCCTGTTAGGGGATTCGGGAAACACCATATATTTT
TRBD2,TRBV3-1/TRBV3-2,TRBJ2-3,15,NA,CASRGTSGHTDTQYF,TGTGCCAGCAGGGGCACTAGCGGGCACACAGATACGCAGTATTTT
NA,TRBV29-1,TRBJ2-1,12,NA,CSVDLAFNEQFF,TGCAGCGTTGATCTCGCGTTCAATGAGCAGTTCTTC
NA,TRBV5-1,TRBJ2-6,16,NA,CASSLAGSLGANVLTF,TGCGCCAGCAGCTTGGCCGGGAGCCTAGGGGCCAACGTCCTGACTTTC
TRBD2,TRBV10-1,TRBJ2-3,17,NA,CASSPTTSEGGTDTQYF,TGCGCCAGCAGTCCCACCACTAGCGAAGGCGGCACAGATACGCAGTATTTT
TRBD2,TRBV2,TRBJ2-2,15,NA,CASSRLAPNTGELFF,TGTGCCAGCAGTCGACTAGCCCCGAACACCGGGGAGCTGTTTTTT
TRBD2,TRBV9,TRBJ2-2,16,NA,CASSVDAGANTGELFF,TGTGCCAGCAGCGTAGACGCGGGGGCGAACACCGGGGAGCTGTTTTTT
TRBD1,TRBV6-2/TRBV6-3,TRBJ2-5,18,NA,CASSYSIRRQGGRETQYF,TGTGCCAGCAGTTACTCGATCCGTCGACAGGGTGGGCGAGAGACCCAGTACTTC
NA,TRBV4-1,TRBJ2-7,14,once,CASSQDQGGGEQYF,TGCGCCAGCAGCCAAGATCAGGGGGGAGGCGAGCAGTACTTC
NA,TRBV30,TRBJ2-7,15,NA,CAWSTSSIILYEQYF,TGTGCCTGGAGTACCTCCTCGATAATTCTATACGAGCAGTACTTC
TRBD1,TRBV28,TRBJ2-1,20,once,CASSSRTGPKEGGSYNEQFF,TGTGCCAGCAGTTCCCGGACAGGGCCCAAGGAGGGCGGTTCCTACAATGAGCAGTTCTTC
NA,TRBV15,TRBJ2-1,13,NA,CATSRDTYNEQFF,TGTGCCACCAGCAGAGATACCTACAATGAGCAGTTCTTC
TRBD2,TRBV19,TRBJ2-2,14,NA,CASTGGRNTGELFF,TGTGCCAGTACGGGAGGGAGAAACACCGGGGAGCTGTTTTTT
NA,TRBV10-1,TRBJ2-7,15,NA,CASSEGASERYEQYF,TGCGCCAGCAGTGAGGGGGCGTCTGAACGCTACGAGCAGTACTTC
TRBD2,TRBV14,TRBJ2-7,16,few,CASSALQSGRAYEQYF,TGTGCCAGCAGCGCCCTTCAAAGCGGGAGGGCCTACGAGCAGTACTTC
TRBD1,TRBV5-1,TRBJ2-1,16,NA,CASSWPGQGPSNEQFF,TGCGCCAGCAGCTGGCCGGGACAGGGCCCCTCCAATGAGCAGTTCTTC
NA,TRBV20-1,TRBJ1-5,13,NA,CSASRGKAQPQHF,TGCAGTGCTAGTAGGGGTAAGGCACAGCCCCAGCATTTT